This T cell receptor (beta chain) originates from a study of identifying expanded T cells in peripheral blood. Germline values: CDR1 LNHDA, CDR2 SQIVND (reference sequence). The CDR3 has 14 amino acids. V dropped 2 bases and J dropped 0 bases, with 4 bases sitting between them. No infections or other immune events were documented during collection. Whole-study results and caveats: Clone count variance between roughly 2-week samples rose with total template count.

As for this clone: What it recognizes is unknown.

Produced via immunoSEQ multiplex PCR; TCRdb's table is partial and in-frame only. This table has roughly 100,000 clones, around 89% appearing once. Sequencing was carried out using blood. The chain uses TRBV19 and TRBJ1-4; D is uncertain. The source is a person aged 18-69 years in good health. CDR3 nucleotide sequence: TGTGCCAGTAGTATATGGCCAACTAATGAAAAACTGTTTTTT. Protein sequence: CASSIWPTNEKLFF.